Given below is one T cell receptor beta chain in context. Its antigen is not known. 13 Jbeta primers and 60 Vbeta primers were used for the PCR. Measured with immunoSEQ multiplex PCR; TCRdb has only the in-frame clones, and not every one. The sample shows more than 110,000 clones, about 76% of them seen only once. The CDR3 is made up of 12 amino acids. Trimming removed 8 bases at V and 4 bases at J, with 6 bases between. From germline, CDR1 is MNHEY and CDR2 SVGAGI. The sample is drawn from a study of cytomegalovirus exposure and HLA in healthy donors. Study-level findings and limits: Across donors, sequencing depth was assumed by presence/absence analyses to be roughly uniform. The study designated over 150 TCR beta chains cytomegalovirus-associated. Versus the approximately 670-donor mean, an Asian-associated ancestry cluster reportedly showed fewer N-insertions in a later analysis.

The sequenced material came from PBMCs. V is TRBV6-5 and J is TRBJ2-6; D remains unclear. This clonotype originated in a man aged 18 to 29 in good health and CMV-seronegative. The CDR3: CASSSGANVLTF. The CDR3 DNA follows: TGTGCCAGCTCGTCGGGGGCCAACGTCCTGACTTTC.